These T cell receptor beta chains were read from a single sample in a study of beta chain features in type 1 diabetes. TCRdb keeps only in-frame clones here, not all; method: immunoSEQ multiplex PCR. Here the sample spans some 700,000 clones, around 15% being singletons. The specimen was naive CD4+ T cells from blood. The source of these receptors is a man younger than 30 with type 1 diabetes. Each CDR3 is given with its conserved first and last residue. The D gene is left open where the match is weak. The size entry is marked missing in some rows and otherwise reads once, few, many or a size class.

size | J | V | length | D | CDR3 | DNA
. | TRBJ1-1 | TRBV30 | 14 | TRBD1 | CAWSPGTGNTEAFF | TGTGCCTGGAGCCCCGGGACAGGGAACACTGAAGCTTTCTTT
. | TRBJ2-3 | TRBV10-2 | 14 | TRBD2 | CASSASGGFDTQYF | TGCGCCAGCAGTGCTAGCGGGGGCTTTGATACGCAGTATTTT
. | TRBJ2-7 | TRBV6-6 | 14 | . | CASTFQGHSYEQYF | TGTGCCAGCACTTTCCAGGGTCACTCCTACGAGCAGTACTTC
. | TRBJ2-3 | TRBV5-6 | 15 | TRBD1 | CASSTRTGVTDTQYF | TGTGCCAGCAGCACGCGGACAGGGGTGACAGATACGCAGTATTTT
. | TRBJ2-7 | TRBV7-8 | 12 | TRBD1 | CASTPGQYEQYF | TGTGCCAGCACCCCGGGACAGTACGAGCAGTACTTC
. | TRBJ2-5 | TRBV28 | 13 | . | CASSSSGWETQYF | TGTGCCAGCAGTTCGTCGGGCTGGGAGACCCAGTACTTC
. | TRBJ2-6 | TRBV11-2 | 15 | . | CASSLDWAGANVLTF | TGTGCCAGCAGCTTAGACTGGGCTGGGGCCAACGTCCTGACTTTC
. | TRBJ2-5 | TRBV19 | 16 | . | CASSMNGAGLDETQYF | TGTGCCAGTAGTATGAATGGTGCGGGGTTGGATGAGACCCAGTACTTC
. | TRBJ2-1 | TRBV5-8 | 14 | . | CASSSAPGYNEQFF | TGTGCCAGCAGCTCTGCGCCGGGGTACAATGAGCAGTTCTTC
. | TRBJ1-2 | TRBV6-5 | 16 | . | CASSYWRVGPNYGYTF | TGTGCCAGCAGTTACTGGAGGGTCGGCCCCAACTATGGCTACACCTTC
. | TRBJ2-2 | TRBV19 | 16 | . | CASSHFPTGNTGELFF | TGTGCCAGTAGCCATTTCCCGACAGGGAACACCGGGGAGCTGTTTTTT
. | TRBJ1-1 | TRBV5-1 | 16 | . | CASSQGGISMNTEAFF | TGCGCCAGCAGCCAAGGGGGTATATCCATGAACACTGAAGCTTTCTTT
few | TRBJ1-5 | TRBV4-1 | 18 | TRBD1 | CASSQDTDRVDSNQPQHF | TGCGCCAGCAGCCAAGATACGGACAGGGTAGATAGCAATCAGCCCCAGCATTTT
. | TRBJ1-2 | TRBV29-1 | 13 | . | CSVEARRSYGYTF | TGCAGCGTTGAAGCAAGAAGATCCTATGGCTACACCTTC
once | TRBJ2-4 | TRBV5-1 | 14 | . | CASSLSEAGNIQYF | TGCGCCAGCAGCTTGTCGGAGGCGGGAAACATTCAGTACTTC
many | TRBJ2-1 | TRBV2 | 14 | . | CASTFGGANNEQFF | TGTGCCAGCACCTTCGGGGGTGCGAACAATGAGCAGTTCTTC
. | TRBJ1-6 | TRBV7-9 | 12 | . | CASSEINSPLHF | TGTGCCAGCAGCGAGATTAATTCACCCCTCCACTTT
. | TRBJ1-1 | TRBV9 | 14 | TRBD1 | CASSVDRGATEAFF | TGTGCCAGCAGCGTGGACAGGGGTGCAACTGAAGCTTTCTTT
. | TRBJ2-4 | TRBV2 | 14 | TRBD1 | CASSDGTGGNIQYF | TGTGCCAGCAGTGACGGGACAGGGGGAAACATTCAGTACTTC
. | TRBJ1-5 | TRBV28 | 12 | . | CASIQGSQPQHF | TGTGCCAGTATACAGGGTTCTCAGCCCCAGCATTTT